The rows below give T cell receptor beta chains drawn from one sample of a study of cytomegalovirus exposure and HLA in healthy donors. Produced via immunoSEQ multiplex PCR; TCRdb's table is partial and in-frame only. Of approximately 190,000 clones listed, 75% to 80% were seen once; the top ten hold 13% to 15%. The specimen sequenced was PBMCs. Receptors were obtained from a woman in her 30s in good health and CMV-seropositive. Both conserved end residues are trimmed from each CDR3. Each record gives: V gene, CDR3 length, D gene, CDR3 protein. A D gene is named only where the DNA matches it firmly.

>TRBV28|10|TRBD1
ASSPQGGGYT
>TRBV30|11|.
ALVALANYGYT
>TRBV28|12|TRBD1
ASSFPGGYTEAF
>TRBV18|13|.
ASSPSSGENTEAF
>TRBV30|15|TRBD1
AWTGQGGFYSNQPQH
>TRBV5-1|14|.
ASSLVAGRNTGELF
>TRBV29-1|14|.
STFDPAEAWADTQY
>TRBV30|11|.
AWSDSIDSPLH
>TRBV12-5|12|TRBD2
ASGNSGSSGELF
>TRBV29-1|15|TRBD1
SVQGGGQGASSSGYT
>TRBV7-2|15|.
ASSQMVAVRTGDEQF
>TRBV12-5|11|.
ASGLTGNTEAF
>TRBV4-3|13|TRBD2
ASSPGLARYNEQF
>TRBV2|11|TRBD1
ASWGQGGNEQY
>TRBV5-1|13|TRBD1
ASSLTTGYVYEQY
>TRBV9|15|TRBD2
ASSVSSGRPNTGELF
>TRBV7-3|11|.
ASSLYRTGELF
>TRBV2|12|TRBD1
ASRAGQANEKLF
>TRBV4-1|12|.
ASSRGSEWAEAF
>TRBV10-1|13|TRBD1
ANHHKDRANTEAF
>TRBV9|12|.
ASSVGGTVETQY
>TRBV5-4|13|.
ASSFLTGAKNIQY
>TRBV5-5|14|TRBD1
ASSLGPGQGGEKLF
>TRBV14|13|TRBD2
ASSQGLAGPYEQY
>TRBV6-4|13|TRBD1
ASSANGQGSSPLH
>TRBV2|14|TRBD1
ASSEFQGALSYEQY
>TRBV4-2|15|TRBD2
ASSQAPAGGTYNEQF
>TRBV5-1|11|.
ASSLDGTGELF
>TRBV28|10|.
ASRGNRDEQY
>TRBV2|13|.
ASGTGLASTDTQY
>TRBV2|12|.
ASRGGWIPYGYT
>TRBV2|9|.
ASSLYDEQF